This T cell receptor beta chain stems from a study of blood T cell repertoires in COVID-19. Study-wide background: Collection of acute and convalescent COVID-19 samples took place in the United States, Italy and Spain. In each case, the material was cDNA or gDNA derived from T cells, B-cell-depleted T cells, or PBMCs.

As processed by the authors: It was from reference gene primer amplification that nucleated cell counts were estimated. Measured with immunoSEQ multiplex PCR; TCRdb has only the in-frame clones, and not every one. The V and J calls and the clone size are those of that table, but D and trimming were determined from the DNA. Of some 150,000 clones in the sample, 65% to 90% are singletons; the top ten hold roughly 3.5%. The trim removed 6 bases at V and 5 bases at J, leaving 4 bases unmatched. This CDR3 has 14 residues. Per germline, CDR1 SGDLS and CDR2 YYNGEE. This clone showed up just a few times. Sequences were obtained from peripheral blood. This receptor was identified in a man between 65 and 85 years old with acute or convalescent COVID-19. The V call is TRBV9, the J call TRBJ2-1, with 11 nucleotides matching TRBD2. The CDR3 protein is CASTLGLADNEQFF. In nucleotides, the CDR3 is TGTGCCAGCACCCTGGGACTAGCGGACAATGAGCAGTTCTTC.